The 5 T cell receptor beta chains in this list originate from one sample, sequenced in a study of technical replicates of blood from a few donors. Libraries were prepared by immunoSEQ multiplex PCR; TCRdb keeps only in-frame clonotypes and omits some of them. The sample has approximately 76,000 clones, approximately 97% seen once; the top ten hold 0.15% to 0.2%. Sequences were obtained from T cells isolated from PBMCs. The receptors come from a human donor in good health.

The chain joins TRBV7-9 to TRBJ2-1; the D gene is possibly TRBD1 (6 bases). The CDR3 is 15 amino acids. V was shortened by 4 bases and J by 2 bases, with 12 bases between the two germline ends. The germline V gene has CDR1 SEHNR and CDR2 FQNEAQ (reference sequence). The DNA for the CDR3 is TGTGCCAGCAGCTCAGGGGTGGCGGCCTACAATGAGCAGTTCTTC. Translated: CASSSGVAAYNEQFF.

The chain links TRBV15 to TRBJ2-1, with 9 bases identical to TRBD2. The CDR3 runs to 13 residues. Germline CDR1 and CDR2: LNHNV and YYDKDF (reference sequence). The V segment lost 6 bases and the J segment 9 bases; nucleotides outside the gene matches: 6. CDR3 DNA sequence: TGTGCCACCAGGCATAGCGGGAGAGGTGAGCAGTTCTTC. Amino acids: CATRHSGRGEQFF.

This sequence joins TRBV10-3 and TRBJ1-2, with 7 bases fitting TRBD1. Germline CDR1 is ENHRY and CDR2 is SYGVKD. Unmatched junction bases numbered 4, after V lost 10 bases and J lost 2 bases. This CDR3 region has 12 residues. In DNA form, the CDR3 reads TGTGCCACCGGACAGGAGAACTATGGCTACACCTTC. It encodes CATGQENYGYTF.

This clone was counted once. V is TRBV5-1 and J is TRBJ2-7; TRBD2 is a possible D gene (5 bases). The CDR3 has 16 amino acids. Trimming shortened V by 4 bases and J by 1 base, and 18 bases separated the two germline ends. Looked up from germline, CDR1 is SGHRS and CDR2 is YFSETQ. DNA of the CDR3: TGCGCCAGCAGCCCCCGGGGTGGACCCCTTTCCTACGAGCAGTACTTC. Protein sequence: CASSPRGGPLSYEQYF.

The chain links TRBV11-2 to TRBJ2-4; tentative D call: TRBD1 (5 bases). Trimming took off 0 bases at V and 7 bases at J, with 10 bases between the two ends. The CDR3 contains 14 residues. Germline V gene data show CDR1 as SGHAT and CDR2 as FQNNGV. DNA of the CDR3: TGTGCCAGCAGCTTAGACCTACAGGATAACATTCAGTACTTC. Translating it yields CASSLDLQDNIQYF.